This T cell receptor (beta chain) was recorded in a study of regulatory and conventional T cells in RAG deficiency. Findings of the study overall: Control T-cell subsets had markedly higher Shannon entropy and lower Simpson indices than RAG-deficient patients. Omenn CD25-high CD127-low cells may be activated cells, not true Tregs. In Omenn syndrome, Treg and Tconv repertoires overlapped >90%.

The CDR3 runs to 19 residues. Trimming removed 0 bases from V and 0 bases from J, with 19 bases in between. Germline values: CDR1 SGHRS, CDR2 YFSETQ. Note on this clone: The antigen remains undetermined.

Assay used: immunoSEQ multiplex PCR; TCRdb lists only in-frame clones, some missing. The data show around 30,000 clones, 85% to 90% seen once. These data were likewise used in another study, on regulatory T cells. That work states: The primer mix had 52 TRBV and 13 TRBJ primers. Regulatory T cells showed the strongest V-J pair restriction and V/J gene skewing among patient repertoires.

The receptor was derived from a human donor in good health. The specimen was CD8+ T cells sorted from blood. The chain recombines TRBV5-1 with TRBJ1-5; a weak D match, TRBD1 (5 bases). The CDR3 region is CASSLGPQDNGYSNQPQHF. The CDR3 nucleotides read TGCGCCAGCAGCTTGGGACCCCAGGACAACGGCTATAGCAATCAGCCCCAGCATTTT.